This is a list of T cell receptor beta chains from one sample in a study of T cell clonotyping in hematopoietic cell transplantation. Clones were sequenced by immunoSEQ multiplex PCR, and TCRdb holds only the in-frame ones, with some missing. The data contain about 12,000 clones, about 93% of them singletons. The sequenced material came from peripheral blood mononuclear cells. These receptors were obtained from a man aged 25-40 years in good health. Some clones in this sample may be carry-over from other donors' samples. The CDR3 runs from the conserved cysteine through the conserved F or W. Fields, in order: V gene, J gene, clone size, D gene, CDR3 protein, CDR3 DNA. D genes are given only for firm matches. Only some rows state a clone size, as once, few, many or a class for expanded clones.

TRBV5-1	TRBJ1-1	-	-	CASSPLPGSENTEAFF	TGCGCCAGCAGCCCACTACCAGGGAGCGAGAACACTGAAGCTTTCTTT
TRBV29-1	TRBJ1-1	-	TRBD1	CSGRQGIAEAFF	TGCAGCGGCCGACAGGGGATAGCTGAAGCTTTCTTT
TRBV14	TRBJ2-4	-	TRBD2	CASSGRGRGNIQYF	TGTGCCAGCTCAGGACGAGGGAGGGGAAACATTCAGTACTTC
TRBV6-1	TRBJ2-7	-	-	CASSEVGPTYSRSYEQYF	TGTGCCAGCAGTGAAGTAGGGCCTACCTACTCGAGATCCTACGAGCAGTACTTC
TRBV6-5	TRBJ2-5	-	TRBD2	CASSYWAGGPRETQYF	TGTGCCAGCAGTTATTGGGCGGGGGGGCCGAGGGAGACCCAGTACTTC
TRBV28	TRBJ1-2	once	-	CASSLYDGYTF	TGTGCCAGCAGTTTATACGACGGCTACACCTTC
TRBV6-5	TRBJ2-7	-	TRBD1	CASGTGYVYEQYF	TGTGCCAGCGGGACAGGCTACGTCTACGAGCAGTACTTC
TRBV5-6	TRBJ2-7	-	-	CASSLEYEQYF	TGTGCCAGCAGCTTGGAGTACGAGCAGTACTTC
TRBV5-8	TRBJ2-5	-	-	CASSADPQQTQYF	TGTGCCAGCAGCGCCGACCCTCAGCAGACCCAGTACTTC
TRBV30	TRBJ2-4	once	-	CAWSAGQNIQYF	TGTGCCTGGAGCGCCGGGCAAAACATTCAGTACTTC
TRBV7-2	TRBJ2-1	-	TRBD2	CASSGRVGRFF	TGTGCCAGCAGCGGGAGGGTCGGCCGGTTCTTC